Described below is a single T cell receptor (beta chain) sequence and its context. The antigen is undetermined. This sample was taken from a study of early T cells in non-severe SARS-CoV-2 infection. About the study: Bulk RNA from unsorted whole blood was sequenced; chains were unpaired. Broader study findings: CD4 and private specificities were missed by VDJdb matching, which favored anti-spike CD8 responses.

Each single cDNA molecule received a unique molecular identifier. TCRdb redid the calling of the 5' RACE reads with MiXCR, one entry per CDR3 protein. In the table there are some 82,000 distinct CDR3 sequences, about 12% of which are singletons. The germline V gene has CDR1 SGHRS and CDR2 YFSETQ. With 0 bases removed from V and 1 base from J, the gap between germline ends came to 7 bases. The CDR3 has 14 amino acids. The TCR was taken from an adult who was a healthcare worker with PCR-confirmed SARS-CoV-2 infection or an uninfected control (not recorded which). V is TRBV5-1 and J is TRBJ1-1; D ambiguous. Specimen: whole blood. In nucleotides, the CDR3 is TGCGCCAGCAGCTTGGAATACGGGAACACTGAAGCTTTCTTT. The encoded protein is CASSLEYGNTEAFF. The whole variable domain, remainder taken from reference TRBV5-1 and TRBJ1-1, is KAGVTQTPRYLIKTRGQQVTLSCSPISGHRSVSWYQQTPGQGLQFLFEYFSETQRNKGNFPGRFSGRQFSNSRSEMNVSTLELGDSALYLCASSLEYGNTEAFFGQGTRLTVV.